This T cell receptor (beta chain) was found in a study of regulatory T cells in long-lasting Graves disease. Study at large: Graves' patients (newly diagnosed) had been on antithyroid drugs under 3 months.

Whole-study results and caveats: Owing to a sample size that was small, accuracy may have been reduced.

Indicated time point: newly diagnosed GD, antithyroid drugs for less than 3 months. From PBMCs, RNA was extracted and then used to make the TCR library. The V gene's germline CDR1 is MNHEY and CDR2 SVGEGT. V lost 0 bases to trimming and J lost 3 bases, with 8 bases between them. The CDR3 has 14 amino acids. This clonotype was observed many times. Its specificity is not known. iRepertoire HTBI primers and Arm-PCR of CDR3 regions built TCR beta libraries. TCRdb processed the multiplex PCR reads anew with MiXCR; each CDR3 protein has one entry. This table has fewer than 350,000 distinct CDR3 sequences, roughly 18% appearing once.

This chain connects TRBV6-2 or TRBV6-3 to TRBJ2-5, with D unclear. This material consisted of peripheral blood mononuclear cells (PBMCs), taken at new diagnosis, from a patient treated with antithyroid drugs. This clonotype was obtained from a female donor with Graves disease. The CDR3 reads CASSYSDREETQYF. The CDR3 DNA reads TGTGCCAGCAGTTACTCGGATAGAGAAGAGACCCAGTACTTC.